One TCR beta chain is described in this entry. The antigen is not known. The method was immunoSEQ multiplex PCR; TCRdb's version includes in-frame clones alone and lacks a portion of them. The table has about 350,000 clones, approximately 86% seen once. Trimming shortened V by 6 bases and J by 2 bases, and 16 bases separated the two germline ends. The CDR3 loop spans 15 amino acids. Germline values: CDR1 SNHLY, CDR2 FYNNEI. Stated treatment: some 19 received Ad26.COV2.S at low or high dose, single or two shots; about 5 received placebo; per-sample allocation not given. It was on day 63 after the first vaccine or placebo injection that samples were taken. The source of the sample is a study of Ad26.COV2.S vaccination and SARS-CoV-2 variants. Broader study findings: For non-spike TCRs, breadth in vaccine recipients resembled that in placebo recipients.

Sequences were derived from peripheral blood, sampled in a trial of Ad26.COV2.S vaccine versus placebo. This receptor was obtained from a person between 18 and 65 years old who received the Ad26.COV2.S COVID-19 vaccine or a placebo. V gene TRBV2 combines with J gene TRBJ1-2; D is possibly TRBD1 (5 bases). The CDR3 nucleotides are TGTGCCAGCAGCCCGACGGGACGGGAGAACTATGGCTACACCTTC. It encodes CASSPTGRENYGYTF.